The source of this T cell receptor beta chain is a study of blood T cell repertoires in COVID-19. Trimming cost V 0 bases and J 0 bases, with 9 bases left between them. The length of the CDR3 is 16 residues. Germline assignment: CDR1 SGDLS and CDR2 YYNGEE. Authors' methods: Amplification with reference gene primers provided the estimates of nucleated cell counts. Repertoires were generated with immunoSEQ multiplex PCR, while TCRdb's copy carries only in-frame clones and drops some. Clonal size and the V and J genes are those of that table, whereas D and trimming came from the DNA. The sample has 220,000 or so clones, approximately 77% seen once; the top ten hold around 3.3%.

Sequencing was carried out using peripheral blood. This TCR derives from a woman aged 80 or over with acute or convalescent COVID-19. The chain uses TRBV9 and TRBJ2-2; D might be TRBD2 (7 bases). The CDR3 spells CASSVGGGPNTGELFF. Written as DNA, the CDR3 is TGTGCCAGCAGCGTAGGCGGGGGCCCGAACACCGGGGAGCTGTTTTTT.